These 12 T cell receptor beta chains share one sample of origin, sequenced in a study of blood T cell repertoires in COVID-19. Data came from immunoSEQ multiplex PCR; TCRdb stores just in-frame clones and leaves some out. This table holds over 250,000 clones, around nine tenths found once. Sequencing used PBMCs or T cells enriched from blood (not recorded which). The receptors here all came from a man in his forties who had recovered from COVID-19.

The rearrangement joins TRBV7-9 to TRBJ2-1; D may be TRBD2 (5 bases). Trimming removed 5 bases at V and 3 bases at J, with 11 bases between. The length of the CDR3 is 14 residues. CDR1 is SEHNR and CDR2 is FQNEAQ in the germline V gene (reference sequence). The CDR3: CASSTGDLYNEQFF. CDR3 DNA: TGTGCCAGCAGCACCGGGGATCTCTACAATGAGCAGTTCTTC. Full variable domain (rest looked up from reference TRBV7-9 and TRBJ2-1): DTGVSQNPRHKITKRGQNVTFRCDPISEHNRLYWYRQTLGQGPEFLTYFQNEAQLEKSRLLSDRFSAERPKGSFSTLEIQRTEQGDSAMYLCASSTGDLYNEQFFGPGTRLTVL.

In nucleotides, the CDR3 is TGTGCCAGCTCACCACCGGGGGCAGGCGCCTTTCAAGAGACCCAGTACTTC. Its translation is CASSPPGAGAFQETQYF. This rearrangement joins TRBV18 to TRBJ2-5; a weak D match, TRBD1 (6 bases). The CDR3 has 17 residues. Germline V CDR1 and CDR2: KGHSH, LQKENI. V was clipped by 0 bases and J by 2 bases, with 16 bases between them.

This clone was counted once. The V and J genes are TRBV27 and TRBJ1-1; possible D gene TRBD1, 5 bases. V lost 3 bases, J lost 7 bases, and 12 bases lay in between. Germline V gene sequence: CDR1 MNHEY, CDR2 SMNVEV (reference sequence). The length of the CDR3 is 13 residues. This CDR3 reads CASSFRGPLEAFF. In nucleotides, the CDR3 is TGTGCCAGCAGTTTTAGGGGCCCACTTGAAGCTTTCTTT.

The chain links TRBV3-1 (or the pseudogene TRBV3-2) to TRBJ1-2; 7 nucleotides line up with TRBD1. The CDR3 is made up of 15 amino acids. V was clipped by 4 bases and J by 1 base; unmatched bases: 6. Germline-derived CDR1 and CDR2 are LGHDT and YNNKEL (reference sequence). CDR3: CASSLSGQLNYGYTF. CDR3 in DNA: TGTGCCAGCAGCCTTTCGGGACAGCTTAACTATGGCTACACCTTC.

V gene TRBV30 combines with J gene TRBJ2-2; no firm D call. Germline loops: CDR1 GTSNPN, CDR2 SVGIG (reference sequence). Trimming took off 0 bases at V and 8 bases at J, with 10 bases between the two ends. This CDR3 has 13 residues. This CDR3 reads CAWSVLSEGELFF. The CDR3, as DNA: TGTGCCTGGAGTGTACTGAGTGAAGGGGAGCTGTTTTTT.

Only a few counts were recorded for this clone. The J gene is TRBJ1-1, the V gene TRBV7-6; TRBD1 matches 7 bases. This CDR3 is built from 15 residues. Trimming took 1 base from V and 1 from J; bases not matched to a gene: 3. The germline V gene encodes CDR1 SGHVS and CDR2 FNYEAQ. CDR3 sequence (DNA): TGTGCCAGCAGCTTAGTTCAGGGGGGGAACACTGAAGCTTTCTTT. It codes for CASSLVQGGNTEAFF.

This clone was detected a few times. Other DNA sequences in the sample encode the same CDR3. V gene TRBV18 combines with J gene TRBJ1-1; 7 bases match TRBD1. Losses at the gene ends were 1 base for V and 5 bases for J; bases not matched to a gene: 4. The CDR3 sequence is 14 residues long. CDR1 and CDR2 (germline): KGHSH, LQKENI. The CDR3 DNA reads as TGTGCCAGCTCACCACAGACAGGGCGAACTGAAGCTTTCTTT. It encodes CASSPQTGRTEAFF.

The V call is TRBV6-5, the J call TRBJ2-7, with TRBD1 matching over 7 bases. Trimming removed 0 bases from V and 0 bases from J; junction bases left unmatched: 2. This CDR3 region has 15 residues. The germline V gene encodes CDR1 MNHEY and CDR2 SVGAGI. The CDR3: CASSYSTGSSYEQYF. The CDR3 DNA reads as TGTGCCAGCAGTTACTCGACAGGGAGCTCCTACGAGCAGTACTTC.

V gene TRBV12-3 or TRBV12-4 combines with J gene TRBJ1-2; D is unresolved. The CDR3 extends over 13 amino acids. The V end was cut by 6 bases, the J end by 0 bases, with 8 bases between. The CDR3 nucleotides read TGTGCCAGCAGCGTATATTCTAACTATGGCTACACCTTC. Encoded protein: CASSVYSNYGYTF.

The gene calls are TRBV29-1 and TRBJ2-3; D gene uncertain. V lost 4 bases, J lost 8 bases, and 10 bases lay in between. Germline CDR1 SQVTM, CDR2 ANQGSEA. There are 11 residues in the CDR3. The CDR3 sequence is CSVVVSSTQYF. The CDR3 DNA follows: TGCAGCGTTGTTGTCTCCTCTACGCAGTATTTT.

The CDR3 sequence: CASSPLPQGASYEQYF. CDR3 DNA sequence: TGTGCCAGCTCACCTCTTCCCCAGGGGGCTTCCTACGAGCAGTACTTC. The V call is TRBV18, the J call TRBJ2-7; 8 positions match TRBD1. V shed 3 bases, J shed 1 base, and the junction held 8 bases outside the gene matches. Germline lookup yields CDR1 KGHSH and CDR2 LQKENI. This CDR3 spans 16 amino acids.

This sequence joins TRBV3-1 (or the pseudogene TRBV3-2) and TRBJ1-1; D perhaps matches TRBD1 (5 bases). V lost 5 bases to trimming and J lost 5 bases, with 15 bases between them. The CDR3 has 14 amino acids. The germline V gene encodes CDR1 LGHDT and CDR2 YNNKEL (reference sequence). CDR3 bases: TGTGCCAGCAGCGATCAGGGTGGGGATACTGAAGCTTTCTTT. It codes for CASSDQGGDTEAFF.